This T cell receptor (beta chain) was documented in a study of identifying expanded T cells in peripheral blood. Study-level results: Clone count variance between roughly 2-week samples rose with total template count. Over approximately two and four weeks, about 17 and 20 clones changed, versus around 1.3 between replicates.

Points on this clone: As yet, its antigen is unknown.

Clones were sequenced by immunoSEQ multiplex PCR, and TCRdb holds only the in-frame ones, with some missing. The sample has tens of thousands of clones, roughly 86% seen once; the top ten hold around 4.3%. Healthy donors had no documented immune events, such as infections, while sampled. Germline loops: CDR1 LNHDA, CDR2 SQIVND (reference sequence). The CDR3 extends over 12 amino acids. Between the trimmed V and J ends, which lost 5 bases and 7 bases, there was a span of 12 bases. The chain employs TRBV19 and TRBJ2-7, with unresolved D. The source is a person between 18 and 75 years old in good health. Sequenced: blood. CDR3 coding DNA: TGTGCCAGTAGTTCCCGTTCCCTGGAGCAGTACTTC. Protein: CASSSRSLEQYF.